The 27 T cell receptor beta chains below all came from one sample that was sequenced in a study of blood T cell repertoires in COVID-19. Clones were sequenced by immunoSEQ multiplex PCR, and TCRdb holds only the in-frame ones, with some missing. This table has some 250,000 clones, roughly 82% appearing once. The specimen was peripheral blood. The receptors here all came from a man older than 75 with acute or convalescent COVID-19.

This clone showed up just a few times. The rearrangement links TRBV5-1 to TRBJ1-6, with D perhaps TRBD1 (6 bases). Per the germline V gene, CDR1 is SGHRS and CDR2 is YFSETQ. The CDR3 has 14 amino acids. Trimming removed 5 bases at V and 5 bases at J, with 11 bases between. The DNA for the CDR3 is TGCGCCAGCAGGCCCAGGGGCGATAATTCACCCCTCCACTTT. Translating it yields CASRPRGDNSPLHF.

The chain uses TRBV29-1 and TRBJ1-2; no firm D call. V lost 3 bases, J lost 0 bases, and 8 bases lay in between. Germline CDR1 is SQVTM and CDR2 is ANQGSEA. This CDR3 has 13 residues. CDR3 nucleotides: TGCAGCGTTGATCCCGGAGCTAACTATGGCTACACCTTC. Translated: CSVDPGANYGYTF.

This chain connects TRBV10-3 to TRBJ2-1, with 7 bases identical to TRBD1. The CDR3 is made up of 15 amino acids. Trimming cost V 5 bases and J 1 base; bases outside gene matches: 5. Germline V gene data show CDR1 as ENHRY and CDR2 as SYGVKD. In nucleotides, the CDR3 is TGTGCCATCAGTAGTGACAGGGATTCCTACAATGAGCAGTTCTTC. This codes for CAISSDRDSYNEQFF.

The chain carries TRBV2 and TRBJ1-5, with TRBD1 matching 10 bases. There are 17 residues in the CDR3. From germline, CDR1 is SNHLY and CDR2 FYNNEI. V lost 2 bases and J lost 6; bases outside the gene matches: 10. The CDR3 DNA reads as TGTGCCAGCAGTGAAATCATGGGGACAGGGGCCGGTCAGCCCCAGCATTTT. Its translation is CASSEIMGTGAGQPQHF.

The chain links TRBV19 to TRBJ1-3; unclear D gene. The length of the CDR3 is 14 residues. V lost 6 bases and J lost 0, with 9 bases in between. The germline CDR1 and CDR2 sequences are LNHDA and SQIVND (reference sequence). CDR3 nucleotide sequence: TGTGCCAGTAGACGGGTGATCTCTGGAAACACCATATATTTT. Amino acids: CASRRVISGNTIYF. The entire variable domain, with the rest obtained from reference TRBV19 and TRBJ1-3, is as follows: DGGITQSPKYLFRKEGQNVTLSCEQNLNHDAMYWYRQDPGQGLRLIYYSQIVNDFQKGDIAEGYSVSREKKESFPLTVTSAQKNPTAFYLCASRRVISGNTIYFGEGSWLTVV.

This chain uses TRBV7-2 with TRBJ2-7; D may be TRBD2 (5 bases). V lost 2 bases and J 6 bases, leaving 20 bases between the germline ends. The germline V gene has CDR1 SGHTA and CDR2 FQGNSA. The CDR3 loop spans 16 amino acids. The CDR3 DNA reads as TGTGCCAGCAGCTTACTGCCCATAGGCGGGTACGGCGAGCAGTACTTC. It encodes CASSLLPIGGYGEQYF. Full variable domain (outside the CDR3, taken from reference TRBV7-2 and TRBJ2-7): GAGVSQSPSNKVTEKGKDVELRCDPISGHTALYWYRQSLGQGLEFLIYFQGNSAPDKSGLPSDRFSAERTGGSVSTLTIQRTQQEDSAVYLCASSLLPIGGYGEQYFGPGTRLTVT.

The count of this clone is one. The CDR3 loop is CASSSRQILNTEAFF. The CDR3 DNA follows: TGTGCCAGTAGTTCTCGACAGATTTTGAACACTGAAGCTTTCTTT. This chain uses TRBV19 with TRBJ1-1; D is perhaps TRBD1 (5 bases). Germline values: CDR1 LNHDA, CDR2 SQIVND (reference sequence). This CDR3 spans 15 amino acids. Trimming removed 5 bases from V and 0 bases from J, with 13 bases in between.

The rearrangement links TRBV5-8 to TRBJ2-3, with no clear D. The CDR3 sequence is 14 residues long. CDR1 is SGHTS, CDR2 YDEGEE, per germline. Trimming pared 0 bases from V and 3 bases from J, leaving 8 bases between. CDR3 nucleotide sequence: TGTGCCAGCAGCTTGGAACACCTTACAGATACGCAGTATTTT. This translates into CASSLEHLTDTQYF.

The chain carries TRBV28 and TRBJ1-2; D gene ambiguous. The CDR3 is 13 residues long. The V gene lost 4 bases and the J gene lost 8 bases, with 14 bases spanning the gap. The germline V gene encodes CDR1 MDHEN and CDR2 SYDVKM. CDR3 coding DNA: TGTGCCAGCAGTTCTGCAGTCCCGGGGGGCTACACCTTC. This translates into CASSSAVPGGYTF.

This chain connects TRBV27 to TRBJ2-5, with D possibly TRBD2 on 8 matching bases. The CDR3 contains 15 residues. Germline V gene sequence: CDR1 MNHEY, CDR2 SMNVEV (reference sequence). Deletions cut 2 bases from V and 12 bases from J, with 22 bases between. CDR3 residues: CASSLSREGAGRKYF. CDR3 nucleotides: TGTGCCAGCAGTTTAAGTCGGGAGGGGGCGGGTAGAAAGTACTTC.

The V gene is TRBV19, the J gene TRBJ1-1, with TRBD1 identical over 7 bases. Losses at the gene ends were 6 bases for V and 2 bases for J; bases not matched to a gene: 12. The CDR3 totals 16 residues. The V gene's germline CDR1 is LNHDA and CDR2 SQIVND (reference sequence). The CDR3 reads CASSLEGAAPNTEAFF. CDR3 DNA sequence: TGTGCCAGTAGCTTAGAGGGGGCGGCCCCTAACACTGAAGCTTTCTTT.

This chain connects TRBV7-9 to TRBJ1-4; 7 nucleotides align to TRBD1. CDR3 length: 14 residues. The trim removed 5 bases at V and 3 bases at J, leaving 3 bases unmatched. Germline V CDR1 and CDR2: SEHNR, FQNEAQ (reference sequence). The CDR3 protein is CASSPGQPNEKLFF. CDR3 nucleotides: TGTGCCAGCAGCCCGGGACAGCCTAATGAAAAACTGTTTTTT.

This clone has a handful of counts. J is TRBJ2-3 and V is TRBV15; TRBD1 might be the D (6 bases). CDR1 LNHNV and CDR2 YYDKDF come from the germline V gene (reference sequence). The CDR3 is made up of 16 amino acids. V lost 3 bases to trimming and J lost 3 bases, with 16 bases between them. The CDR3 bases are TGTGCCACCAGCAGCGACCGACAGGCCAGAACAGATACGCAGTATTTT. This encodes CATSSDRQARTDTQYF.

Only one count was recorded for this clone. The DNA of the CDR3 is TGTGCCAGCAGCTCAAAAGGCGGGTACGAGCAGTACTTC. This sequence encodes CASSSKGGYEQYF. This chain joins TRBV5-4 and TRBJ2-7; perhaps TRBD2 as D (5 bases). Trimming took off 3 bases at V and 4 bases at J, with 11 bases between the two ends. The germline V gene has CDR1 SGHNT and CDR2 YYREEE (reference sequence). This CDR3 spans 13 amino acids.

The gene calls are TRBV27 and TRBJ2-5; 7 bases are shared with TRBD1. Germline V gene lookup returns CDR1 MNHEY and CDR2 SMNVEV (reference sequence). V trimming: 0 bases; J trimming: 4 bases; junction bases outside the gene matches: 8. This CDR3 has 16 amino acids. The CDR3, as DNA: TGTGCCAGCAGTTTATCCCCCATATACAGGGGAGAGACCCAGTACTTC. This gives the protein CASSLSPIYRGETQYF.

This chain uses TRBV5-8 with TRBJ1-5; 10 bases are shared with TRBD1. V lost 0 bases to trimming and J lost 6 bases; unmatched junction nucleotides: 3. There are 15 residues in the CDR3. Per germline, CDR1 SGHTS and CDR2 YDEGEE. The CDR3 sequence: CASSLGQGAGQPQHF. The CDR3 nucleotides are TGTGCCAGCAGCTTGGGACAGGGGGCTGGTCAGCCCCAGCATTTT. Complete variable domain (other parts from reference TRBV5-8 and TRBJ1-5): EAGVTQSPTHLIKTRGQQATLRCSPISGHTSVYWYQQALGLGLQFLLWYDEGEERNRGNFPPRFSGRQFPNYSSELNVNALELEDSALYLCASSLGQGAGQPQHFGDGTRLSIL.

V usage is TRBV25-1 and J usage is TRBJ1-6; D is possibly TRBD1 (6 bases). Germline CDR1 reads MGHDK; CDR2 reads SYGVNS. With 2 bases removed from V and 10 bases from J, the gap between germline ends came to 15 bases. CDR3 length equals 15 residues. The CDR3 loop reads CASSERYGRGSPLHF. DNA for the CDR3: TGTGCCAGCAGTGAACGGTATGGGAGGGGGTCACCCCTCCACTTT.

V gene TRBV28 combines with J gene TRBJ2-7, with 14 positions matching TRBD2. The germline gives CDR1 MDHEN, CDR2 SYDVKM. V dropped 5 bases and J dropped 4; count of bases not matched to a gene: 7. This CDR3 is 16 amino acids long. CDR3 sequence: CASSPMGLAGEYEQYF. As DNA, the CDR3 is TGTGCCAGCAGTCCAATGGGACTAGCGGGAGAATACGAGCAGTACTTC. The variable domain in full, completed from reference TRBV28 and TRBJ2-7, reads DVKVTQSSRYLVKRTGEKVFLECVQDMDHENMFWYRQDPGLGLRLIYFSYDVKMKEKGDIPEGYSVSREKKERFSLILESASTNQTSMYLCASSPMGLAGEYEQYFGPGTRLTVT.

This clone was seen a handful of times. CDR3 coding DNA: TGTGCCAGCAGCCAAACTAGCGGGATGGTTACGGCGCAGTATTTT. It specifies CASSQTSGMVTAQYF. The rearrangement joins TRBV3-1 (or the pseudogene TRBV3-2) to TRBJ2-3; 10 nucleotides match TRBD2. Germline CDR1 and CDR2: LGHDT and YNNKEL (reference sequence). The junction had 9 bases not matched to a gene; V was cut back by 2 bases and J by 10 bases. The CDR3 length is 15 residues.

V gene TRBV7-2 combines with J gene TRBJ1-3; the D is unclear. The V end was cut by 1 base, the J end by 4 bases, with 8 bases between. The CDR3 is 14 amino acids. The germline V gene encodes CDR1 SGHTA and CDR2 FQGNSA. DNA for the CDR3: TGTGCCAGCAGCTTAGATCCTGCGGGAAACACCATATATTTT. This sequence encodes CASSLDPAGNTIYF.

The rearrangement links TRBV5-1 to TRBJ2-2, with D possibly matching TRBD1 (6 bases). V lost 0 bases, J lost 2 bases, and 8 bases lay in between. This CDR3 has 15 residues. The V gene's germline CDR1 is SGHRS and CDR2 YFSETQ. The CDR3 coding sequence is TGCGCCAGCAGCTTGGGACAGGTCAACACCGGGGAGCTGTTTTTT. Translating it yields CASSLGQVNTGELFF. Variable domain in full (rest from reference TRBV5-1 and TRBJ2-2): KAGVTQTPRYLIKTRGQQVTLSCSPISGHRSVSWYQQTPGQGLQFLFEYFSETQRNKGNFPGRFSGRQFSNSRSEMNVSTLELGDSALYLCASSLGQVNTGELFFGEGSRLTVL.

This clone was seen a single time. The chain has TRBV5-1 and TRBJ2-1, with TRBD2 identical over 11 bases. The junction had 7 bases not matched to a gene; V was cut back by 4 bases and J by 7 bases. Germline V gene sequence: CDR1 SGHRS, CDR2 YFSETQ. CDR3 length: 15 amino acids. CDR3 region: CASSSLSGRGNEQFF. The CDR3 region has the DNA TGCGCCAGCAGCAGTCTTAGCGGGAGGGGAAATGAGCAGTTCTTC.

This sequence joins TRBV7-9 and TRBJ2-1, with 8 bases fitting TRBD1. The CDR3 has 18 residues. Per the germline V gene, CDR1 is SEHNR and CDR2 is FQNEAQ (reference sequence). Losses at the gene ends were 3 bases for V and 2 bases for J; bases not matched to a gene: 12. Written as DNA, the CDR3 is TGTGCCAGCAGCTTTGGGCAGGGGGCGTTAATCCCCTACAATGAGCAGTTCTTC. Its protein is CASSFGQGALIPYNEQFF.

Here the CDR3 reads CASSYRDTDTQYF. CDR3 nucleotide sequence: TGTGCCAGCAGTTACAGGGACACAGATACGCAGTATTTT. The chain employs TRBV12-3 or TRBV12-4 and TRBJ2-3, with a weak D call TRBD1 (6 bases). The CDR3 is 13 residues long. V was cut by 4 bases and J by 2 bases, with 7 bases left in between.

The chain carries TRBV3-1 (or the pseudogene TRBV3-2) and TRBJ2-2, with D possibly being TRBD1 (6 bases). Germline values: CDR1 LGHDT, CDR2 YNNKEL (reference sequence). This CDR3 is built from 14 residues. The V and J ends lost 3 bases and 4 bases respectively, with 9 bases between them. Here the CDR3 reads CASSQAGATGELFF. The CDR3 coding sequence is TGTGCCAGCAGCCAGGCAGGGGCCACCGGGGAGCTGTTTTTT.

The rearrangement joins TRBV6-2 or TRBV6-3 to TRBJ1-2, with 8 nucleotides matching TRBD1. The length of the CDR3 is 13 residues. The ends lost 6 bases at V and 8 bases at J; junction bases unmatched: 8. CDR1 and CDR2 from the germline V gene are MNHEY and SVGEGT. In DNA form, the CDR3 reads TGTGCCAGCAGCCTCGACAGGGGAGGAGGCTACACCTTC. Protein: CASSLDRGGGYTF.

This clone has a handful of counts. The rearrangement uses TRBV5-6 and TRBJ1-1; the D is unclear. This CDR3 comprises 10 residues. Deletions cut 5 bases from V and 8 bases from J, with 7 bases between. Germline lookup yields CDR1 SGHDT and CDR2 YYEEEE. As DNA, the CDR3 is TGTGCCAGCAGGTTAAAAGAAGCTTTCTTT. As protein: CASRLKEAFF. Full variable domain (missing parts from reference TRBV5-6 and TRBJ1-1): DAGVTQSPTHLIKTRGQQVTLRCSPKSGHDTVSWYQQALGQGPQFIFQYYEEEERQRGNFPDRFSGHQFPNYSSELNVNALLLGDSALYLCASRLKEAFFGQGTRLTVV.